This T cell receptor beta chain was sequenced for a study of OX40 agonist ivuxolimab in advanced cancers. Sequenced by immunoSEQ multiplex PCR; TCRdb stores in-frame clones only, minus some. The data hold under 100,000 clones, with 85% to 90% observed a single time. Source: CD4+ or CD8+ T cells sorted from blood, taken in a trial of the OX40 agonist ivuxolimab. This TCR came from an adult with an advanced solid tumor such as melanoma, head and neck, liver or kidney cancer.

CDR3 sequence: CASRQIGGVEKLFF. CDR3 sequence (DNA): TGTGCCAGCAGACAAATAGGGGGCGTAGAAAAACTGTTTTTT. The chain combines TRBV28 with TRBJ1-4, with 7 bases fitting TRBD1. V shed 6 bases and J 8 bases; nucleotides not matched to a gene: 9. This CDR3 has 14 residues. Looked up from germline, CDR1 is MDHEN and CDR2 is SYDVKM.